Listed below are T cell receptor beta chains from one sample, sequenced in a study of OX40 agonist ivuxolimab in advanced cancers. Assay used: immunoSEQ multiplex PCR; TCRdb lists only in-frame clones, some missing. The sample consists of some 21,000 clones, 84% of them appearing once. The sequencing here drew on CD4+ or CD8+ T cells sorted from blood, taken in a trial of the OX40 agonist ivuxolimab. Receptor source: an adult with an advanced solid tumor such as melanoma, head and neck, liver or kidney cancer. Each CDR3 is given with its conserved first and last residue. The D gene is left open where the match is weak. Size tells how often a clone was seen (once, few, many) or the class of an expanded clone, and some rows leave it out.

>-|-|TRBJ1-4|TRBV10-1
TGCGCCAGCAGTGCAACTAATGAAAAACTGTTTTTT
CASSATNEKLFF
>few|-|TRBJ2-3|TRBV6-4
TGTGCCAGCAGTGACAGGGCGAGCACAGATACGCAGTATTTT
CASSDRASTDTQYF
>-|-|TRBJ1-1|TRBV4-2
TGTGCCAGCAGCCAAGAGGGGGCGAACACTGAAGCTTTCTTT
CASSQEGANTEAFF
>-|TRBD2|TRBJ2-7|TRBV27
TGTGCCAGCAGTTCGCGACTAGCGGGAGGCCACGAGCAGTACTTC
CASSSRLAGGHEQYF
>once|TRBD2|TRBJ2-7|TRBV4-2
TGTGCCAGCAGCCCAGAGGATAGCGGGAGGGCCTCCTACGAGCAGTACTTC
CASSPEDSGRASYEQYF
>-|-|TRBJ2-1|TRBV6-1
TGTGCCAGCAGCGAGGGGAAGGGTTACAATGAGCAGTTCTTC
CASSEGKGYNEQFF
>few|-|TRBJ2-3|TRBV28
TGTGCCAGCAGTCTCGCCGGGACTGGCACAGATACGCAGTATTTT
CASSLAGTGTDTQYF
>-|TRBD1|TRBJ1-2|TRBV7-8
TGTGCCAGCAGCACGGGACAGGGGGTCTATGGCTACACCTTC
CASSTGQGVYGYTF
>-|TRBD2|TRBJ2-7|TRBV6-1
TGTGCCAGCAGTGAAGGGGGGAGGGGCTACGAGCAGTACTTC
CASSEGGRGYEQYF
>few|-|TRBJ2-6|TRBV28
TGTGCCAGCATCCCAAGGGCTATCTCTGGGGCCAACGTCCTGACTTTC
CASIPRAISGANVLTF
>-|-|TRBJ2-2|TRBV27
TGTGCCAGCGCCAGGGCCCCTTCGGGCGGGGAGCTGTTTTTT
CASARAPSGGELFF
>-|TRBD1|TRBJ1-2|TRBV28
TGTGCCAGCAGTACGGGACAGGGTTATGGCTACACCTTC
CASSTGQGYGYTF
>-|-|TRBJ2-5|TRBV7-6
TGTGCCAGCAGCCCGGGGACACAAGAGACCCAGTACTTC
CASSPGTQETQYF
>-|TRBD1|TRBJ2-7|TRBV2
TGTGCCAGCAGTCGGGGTACAGGGGGAAGATTTTACGAGCAGTACTTC
CASSRGTGGRFYEQYF
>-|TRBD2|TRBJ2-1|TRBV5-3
TGTGCCAGAAGCCACATACTTTTGCGGGAGGTCGATGAGCAGTTCTTC
CARSHILLREVDEQFF
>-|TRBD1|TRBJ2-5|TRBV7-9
TGTGCCAGCAGCTTAGTTTATGGGGTTCGGGACAGCATCAAAGAGACCCAGTACTTC
CASSLVYGVRDSIKETQYF
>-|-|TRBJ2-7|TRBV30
TGTGCCTGGAGTGTACAATGGGAGCAGTACTTC
CAWSVQWEQYF